The 11 T cell receptor beta chains reported below all come from one sample, sequenced in a study of low-dose radiotherapy and immunotherapy resistance in tumors. First-strand cDNA relied on TRAV- and TRBV-specific primers spanning alpha and beta chains. A constant-region primer paired with the V-primer adapter amplified TCRs over about 19 PCR cycles. A single record per CDR3 protein comes from TCRdb applying MiXCR to the reads. This sample has under 90,000 distinct CDR3 sequences, with around a third found just once. Time point: before trial treatment. The specimen was PBMCs, collected before treatment. Receptor source: a female donor with ovarian cancer.

The table lists this clonotype with many counts. The chain combines TRBV3-1 with TRBJ1-1; D is unclear. This CDR3 has 14 residues. CDR1 and CDR2 (germline): LGHDT, YNNKEL (reference sequence). The V end lost 1 base, the J end lost 6 bases, and 12 bases lay between the germline ends. The CDR3 protein is CASSQARSRAEAFF. The CDR3 DNA sequence: TGTGCCAGCAGCCAAGCACGGTCAAGGGCTGAAGCTTTCTTT.

This clonotype was observed many times. CDR3: CSVGQGGDNEKLFF. In DNA form, the CDR3 reads TGCAGTGTCGGACAGGGAGGGGATAATGAAAAACTGTTTTTT. This rearrangement joins TRBV20-1 to TRBJ1-4; the match to TRBD1 covers 8 bases. Trimming cost V 7 bases and J 4 bases; bases outside gene matches: 8. Looked up from germline, CDR1 is DFQATT and CDR2 is SNEGSKA (reference sequence). The CDR3 length is 14 residues.

This clonotype was recorded at least ten times. The CDR3 DNA is TGTGCCAGCAGACCGACAGGGATAAGCTCTGGAAACACCATATATTTT. Translation gives CASRPTGISSGNTIYF. This chain connects TRBV2 to TRBJ1-3; TRBD1 matches 7 bases. Germline CDR1 and CDR2: SNHLY and FYNNEI. This CDR3 region has 16 residues. J lost 0 bases, V lost 6 bases, and 8 bases had no gene match.

This clonotype showed up many times. The chain links TRBV18 to TRBJ1-1; D unclear. CDR3 size: 11 residues. Germline V CDR1 and CDR2: KGHSH, LQKENI. Between the trimmed V and J ends, which lost 7 bases and 3 bases, there was a span of 6 bases. The CDR3 bases are TGTGCCAGCTTAAAGGACACTGAAGCTTTCTTT. It translates to CASLKDTEAFF.

V usage is TRBV18 and J usage is TRBJ2-7; 7 bases map to TRBD1. Per the germline V gene, CDR1 is KGHSH and CDR2 is LQKENI. After removal of 6 bases from V and 4 bases from J, the junction contained 15 bases not matched to a gene. CDR3 length: 16 residues. CDR3 sequence reads: CASSPNRGSWGYEQYF. The CDR3 DNA is TGTGCCAGCTCCCCAAACAGGGGCTCTTGGGGATACGAGCAGTACTTC.

This clonotype was recorded many times. The rearrangement uses TRBV29-1 and TRBJ2-1; D assignment may be TRBD1 or TRBD2 (5 bases each). Trimming pared 3 bases from V and 4 bases from J, leaving 10 bases between. In germline, CDR1 is SQVTM, CDR2 ANQGSEA. The CDR3 is 13 residues long. The CDR3 sequence: CSVEGPVYNEQFF. Written as DNA, the CDR3 is TGCAGCGTTGAGGGACCTGTATACAATGAGCAGTTCTTC.

CDR3 residues: CASSFSRGVAKNIQYF. CDR3 DNA sequence: TGTGCCAGCAGTTTCTCTAGAGGGGTCGCCAAAAACATTCAGTACTTC. The chain joins TRBV27 to TRBJ2-4, with D perhaps TRBD1 or TRBD2 (5 bases each). V lost 3 bases, J lost 1 base, and 13 bases lay in between. Looked up from germline, CDR1 is MNHEY and CDR2 is SMNVEV (reference sequence). There are 16 residues in the CDR3.

This clonotype was found many times. This chain uses TRBV28 with TRBJ2-7, with a weak D call TRBD1 (5 bases). Germline CDR1 MDHEN, CDR2 SYDVKM. This CDR3 has 13 residues. The V end was cut by 5 bases, the J end by 2 bases, with 10 bases between. CDR3 protein: CASSPPGTYEQYF. The CDR3 DNA reads TGTGCCAGCAGTCCCCCAGGGACCTACGAGCAGTACTTC.

This clonotype was seen many times. V gene TRBV5-1 combines with J gene TRBJ1-1; D may be TRBD1 (5 bases). From germline, CDR1 is SGHRS and CDR2 YFSETQ. Trimming pared 0 bases from V and 3 bases from J, leaving 12 bases between. There are 15 residues in the CDR3. CDR3 DNA: TGCGCCAGCAGCTTGGTGGGGCGGTTTCACACTGAAGCTTTCTTT. Translating it yields CASSLVGRFHTEAFF.

The V and J genes are TRBV7-4 and TRBJ1-3, with D hard to call. V lost 4 bases and J lost 2, with 6 bases in between. This CDR3 is built from 13 residues. Germline V gene sequence: CDR1 SGHVT, CDR2 SQSDAQ. The CDR3 DNA reads TGTGCCAGCAGCTCTTACCCTGGAAACACCATATATTTT. Its translation is CASSSYPGNTIYF.

At least ten counts were recorded for this clonotype. The V call is TRBV20-1, the J call TRBJ2-1; 10 nucleotides agree with TRBD2. The CDR3 runs to 15 residues. V gave up 0 bases and J gave up 6 bases; unmatched junction bases: 5. CDR1 and CDR2 (germline): DFQATT, SNEGSKA (reference sequence). The CDR3 loop is CSARDLSGRINEQFF. CDR3 bases: TGCAGTGCTAGAGATCTTAGCGGGAGGATCAATGAGCAGTTCTTC.